This T cell receptor beta chain was observed in a study of cytomegalovirus exposure and HLA in healthy donors. Whole-study findings and limits: There was a cluster of highly shared sequence variants that was likely a sequencing artifact.

Primers included in the PCR were 60 Vbeta and 13 Jbeta primers. Only in-frame clones appear in the TCRdb table, and some are missing; sequencing was by immunoSEQ multiplex PCR. Among about 80,000 clones listed, 65% to 85% were seen once. Points on this clone: Its antigen remains unknown.

The V end was cut by 0 bases, the J end by 2 bases, with 15 bases between. The CDR3 has 17 residues. Per the germline V gene, CDR1 is ENHRY and CDR2 is SYGVKD. Sequencing was performed on PBMCs. This chain connects TRBV10-3 to TRBJ2-3; tentative D call: TRBD1 (5 bases). The receptor comes from a man aged 45 to 65 in good health and CMV-seronegative. CDR3 in amino acids: CAISESGALTLTDTQYF. The CDR3 DNA follows: TGTGCCATCAGTGAGTCTGGGGCCCTTACCCTCACAGATACGCAGTATTTT.